This section outlines one TCR beta chain sequence together with its context. The sample comes from a study of blood T cell repertoires in COVID-19. In the study's own analysis: Quantification of nucleated cells was approximated via reference gene primer amplification. TCRdb's table, derived via immunoSEQ multiplex PCR, lists solely in-frame clones and lacks some. V and J calls and clone size are those listed in that table; D and trimming were worked out from the DNA. The table has tens of thousands of clones, 88% seen once. This TCR derives from a man aged 50 or older with active COVID-19. Sequences were obtained from peripheral blood.

CDR3 in amino acids: CASSLWPPRGVNGYTF. The CDR3 DNA reads TGTGCCAGCAGTTTATGGCCTCCCAGGGGGGTGAATGGCTACACCTTC. The chain combines TRBV28 with TRBJ1-2; 7 positions agree with TRBD1. The V gene's germline CDR1 is MDHEN and CDR2 SYDVKM. V lost 0 bases to trimming and J lost 6 bases; unmatched junction nucleotides: 10. CDR3 size: 16 residues.